This T cell receptor (beta chain) was recorded in a study of PD-L1 blockade in urothelial cancer. TCRdb keeps only in-frame clones here, not all; method: immunoSEQ multiplex PCR. The sample shows 100,000 to 150,000 clones, roughly 83% of them seen only once. The V gene's germline CDR1 is MNHNY and CDR2 SVGAGI (reference sequence). CDR3 length: 12 residues. The V end was cut by 8 bases, the J end by 4 bases, with 12 bases between. Indicated time point: pretreatment peripheral blood. The V and J genes are TRBV6-6 and TRBJ2-7; the D gene is possibly TRBD1 (6 bases). The receptor's source is a man over 45 with urothelial cancer. Specimen: PBMCs, collected around atezolizumab (anti-PD-L1) treatment. The CDR3 reads CASLTQGYEQYF. DNA of the CDR3: TGTGCCAGCCTCACACAGGGTTACGAGCAGTACTTC.